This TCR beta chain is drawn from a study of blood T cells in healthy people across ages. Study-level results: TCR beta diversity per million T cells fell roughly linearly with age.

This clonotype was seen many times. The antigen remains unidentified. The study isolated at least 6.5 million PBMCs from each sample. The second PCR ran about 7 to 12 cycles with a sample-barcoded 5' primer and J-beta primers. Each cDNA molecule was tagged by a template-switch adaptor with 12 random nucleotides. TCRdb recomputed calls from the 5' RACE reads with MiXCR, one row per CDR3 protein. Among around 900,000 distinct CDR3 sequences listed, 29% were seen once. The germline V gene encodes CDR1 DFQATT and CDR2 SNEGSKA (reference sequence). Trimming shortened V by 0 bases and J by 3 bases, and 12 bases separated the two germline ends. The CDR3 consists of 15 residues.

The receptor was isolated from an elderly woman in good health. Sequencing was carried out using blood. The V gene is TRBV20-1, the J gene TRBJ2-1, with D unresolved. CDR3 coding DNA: TGCAGTGCTAGAGATCGGCGTCAGCTCTACAATGAGCAGTTCTTC. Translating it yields CSARDRRQLYNEQFF.